What follows are 18 T cell receptor beta chains derived from one specimen sequenced in a study of cytomegalovirus exposure and HLA in healthy donors. PCR employed 60 Vbeta and 13 Jbeta primers. Profiling relied on immunoSEQ multiplex PCR, and the TCRdb table lists in-frame clones only, not all of them. The profile shows roughly 140,000 clones, 70% of them singletons. Sequenced: PBMCs. These receptors all stem from a woman in her 30s in good health and CMV-seronegative.

The chain has TRBV18 and TRBJ1-1; D possibly corresponds to TRBD1 (6 bases). The CDR3 contains 14 residues. Germline-derived CDR1 and CDR2 are KGHSH and LQKENI. Trimming cost V 3 bases and J 7 bases, with 15 bases left between them. The CDR3 is CASSPNMGADEAFF. The CDR3 DNA sequence: TGTGCCAGCTCACCCAATATGGGGGCGGATGAAGCTTTCTTT. The full variable domain, completed using reference TRBV18 and TRBJ1-1, is NAGVMQNPRHLVRRRGQEARLRCSPMKGHSHVYWYRQLPEEGLKFMVYLQKENIIDESGMPKERFSAEFPKEGPSILRIQQVVRGDSAAYFCASSPNMGADEAFFGQGTRLTVV.

CDR3 sequence reads: CASSESNRINYGYTF. CDR3 DNA sequence: TGCGCCAGCAGTGAGTCGAACAGGATTAACTATGGCTACACCTTC. The chain links TRBV10-2 to TRBJ1-2; TRBD1 is a possible D gene (5 bases). The V gene's germline CDR1 is WSHSY and CDR2 SAAADI. V was trimmed by 0 bases and J by 1 base, leaving 9 bases between them. The CDR3 extends over 15 amino acids.

The V gene is TRBV2, the J gene TRBJ1-1, with 9 bases fitting TRBD1. CDR3 length: 16 residues. Per the germline V gene, CDR1 is SNHLY and CDR2 is FYNNEI. V trimming: 6 bases; J trimming: 0 bases; junction bases outside the gene matches: 8. CDR3 bases: TGTGCCAGCAGGTCTCACAGGGGGCTTATGAACACTGAAGCTTTCTTT. It translates to CASRSHRGLMNTEAFF.

The J gene is TRBJ2-7, the V gene TRBV9, with 7 bases that match TRBD1. CDR1 and CDR2 from the germline V gene are SGDLS and YYNGEE. J gave up 6 bases and V 3 bases, and 12 bases lay outside the gene matches. The CDR3 is 15 amino acids. CDR3 sequence (DNA): TGTGCCAGCAGCGCGGGCCATACAGGGGATCGCGAGCAGTACTTC. As protein: CASSAGHTGDREQYF.

The V call is TRBV7-2, the J call TRBJ1-1; no reliable D call. Germline values: CDR1 SGHTA, CDR2 FQGNSA. This CDR3 is 15 amino acids long. The ends were cut back, 5 bases at V and 0 bases at J, with 13 bases in the middle. CDR3 loop: CASSPNRVMNTEAFF. CDR3 in DNA: TGTGCCAGCAGCCCGAACAGAGTCATGAACACTGAAGCTTTCTTT.

This clone came up a few times. The rearrangement links TRBV28 to TRBJ1-4; 8 nucleotides line up with TRBD1. The length of the CDR3 is 14 residues. V shed 6 bases, J shed 4 bases, and the junction held 4 bases outside the gene matches. Germline lookup yields CDR1 MDHEN and CDR2 SYDVKM. The chain's CDR3 is CASRTDRVNEKLFF. In DNA, the CDR3 is TGTGCCAGCAGAACGGACAGGGTTAATGAAAAACTGTTTTTT.

J is TRBJ2-1 and V is TRBV6-6; D is unresolved. Germline lookup yields CDR1 MNHNY and CDR2 SVGAGI (reference sequence). The V end was cut by 0 bases, the J end by 9 bases, with 6 bases between. This CDR3 is 12 amino acids long. The DNA of the CDR3 is TGTGCCAGCAGTTACTCGACGGGTGAGCAGTTCTTC. The encoded protein is CASSYSTGEQFF.

The genes are TRBV28 and TRBJ1-1; tentatively, D is TRBD1 (6 bases). V lost 6 bases and J lost 4, with 9 bases in between. Germline CDR1 reads MDHEN; CDR2 reads SYDVKM. The CDR3 spans 12 residues. The chain's CDR3 is CASSRGGTEAFF. The CDR3 DNA is TGTGCCAGCAGCAGGGGCGGCACTGAAGCTTTCTTT.

This clone was counted a few times. A much larger clonotype is one base distant, so this may be a read error. The chain links TRBV4-2 to TRBJ2-7; TRBD1 aligns across 9 bases. Trimming took 4 bases from V and 6 from J; bases not matched to a gene: 7. Germline-derived CDR1 and CDR2 are LGHNA and YNFKEQ. This CDR3 contains 14 residues. CDR3 protein: CASSPRQGESEQYF. The CDR3 DNA reads as TGTGCCAGCAGCCCCCGACAGGGGGAGAGCGAGCAGTACTTC.

CDR3 amino acids: CSVAGQNEKLFF. CDR3 nucleotide sequence: TGCAGCGTCGCCGGACAGAATGAAAAACTGTTTTTT. The chain employs TRBV29-1 and TRBJ1-4; D may be TRBD1 (6 bases). V gave up 6 bases and J gave up 5 bases, with 10 bases separating them. CDR1 and CDR2 (germline): SQVTM, ANQGSEA. This CDR3 has 12 amino acids.

This sequence joins TRBV19 and TRBJ2-7; 8 bases map to TRBD1. The V and J ends lost 2 bases and 2 bases, in that order; junction bases with no gene match: 5. This CDR3 has 15 amino acids. Germline values: CDR1 LNHDA, CDR2 SQIVND (reference sequence). This CDR3 is CASSISVDRAYEQYF. The DNA of the CDR3 is TGTGCCAGTAGTATAAGTGTGGACAGGGCCTACGAGCAGTACTTC.

V gene TRBV6-6 combines with J gene TRBJ1-5; TRBD1 is a possible D gene (5 bases). The CDR3 extends over 15 amino acids. V was shortened by 10 bases and J by 5 bases, with 21 bases between the two germline ends. The V gene's germline CDR1 is MNHNY and CDR2 SVGAGI (reference sequence). The CDR3, as DNA: TGTGCCACCCTGTTGACGGGCAGGGAGGATCAGCCCCAGCATTTT. Residues: CATLLTGREDQPQHF.

The chain combines TRBV6-1 with TRBJ1-5, with 7 bases lining up with TRBD1. The germline V gene encodes CDR1 MNHNS and CDR2 SASEGT. V was pared by 10 bases and J by 0 bases, with 9 bases of the junction left unmatched. The CDR3 length is 15 residues. The DNA for the CDR3 is TGTGCCACAAGACAGGGAAGCCATAGCAATCAGCCCCAGCATTTT. This sequence encodes CATRQGSHSNQPQHF.

The chain links TRBV30 to TRBJ1-5; possible D gene TRBD1, 5 bases. CDR1 is GTSNPN, CDR2 SVGIG, per germline (reference sequence). The V end was cut by 4 bases, the J end by 1 base, with 14 bases between. CDR3 size: 15 residues. The CDR3 here is CAWTRGGGSNQPQHF. The CDR3 region has the DNA TGTGCCTGGACCAGAGGTGGGGGGAGCAATCAGCCCCAGCATTTT.

This clone was counted once. The rearrangement joins TRBV28 to TRBJ2-7, with D possibly being TRBD2 (5 bases). CDR3 length: 12 residues. Germline CDR1 and CDR2: MDHEN and SYDVKM. The CDR3 loop is CAILSEGAQQYF. CDR3 sequence (DNA): TGTGCTATCCTAAGTGAGGGAGCCCAGCAGTACTTC.

The rearrangement uses TRBV10-2 and TRBJ2-1, with 11 bases aligning to TRBD2. Germline V lookup: CDR1 WSHSY, CDR2 SAAADI. Trimming at V came to 6 bases and at J to 7 bases, leaving 8 bases not matched to a gene. The CDR3 is 15 amino acids. The CDR3 reads CASSAPGLAANEQFF. CDR3 nucleotide sequence: TGCGCCAGCAGCGCACCGGGACTAGCGGCAAATGAGCAGTTCTTC.

This sequence joins TRBV9 and TRBJ2-1; tentatively, D is TRBD2 (6 bases). CDR3 length: 15 amino acids. Germline CDR1 is SGDLS and CDR2 is YYNGEE. V was trimmed by 3 bases and J by 10 bases, leaving 20 bases between them. CDR3 nucleotides: TGTGCCAGCAGCGGGTACTTTGGGGACTCCTTAGAGCAGTTCTTC. It translates to CASSGYFGDSLEQFF. Complete variable domain (other parts from reference TRBV9 and TRBJ2-1): DSGVTQTPKHLITATGQRVTLRCSPRSGDLSVYWYQQSLDQGLQFLIQYYNGEERAKGNILERFSAQQFPDLHSELNLSSLELGDSALYFCASSGYFGDSLEQFFGPGTRLTVL.

Concerning this clone itself: An end of the junction differs from the germline gene, which may be a read error. This chain links TRBV7-7 with TRBJ2-7, with 10 bases matching TRBD1. The germline V gene encodes CDR1 SSHAT and CDR2 FNYEAQ (reference sequence). This CDR3 contains 15 residues. The CDR3 loop is CASSPGQGVTYEQYF. In DNA, the CDR3 is TGTGCTAGCAGCCCCGGACAGGGGGTTACCTACGAGCAGTACTTC.